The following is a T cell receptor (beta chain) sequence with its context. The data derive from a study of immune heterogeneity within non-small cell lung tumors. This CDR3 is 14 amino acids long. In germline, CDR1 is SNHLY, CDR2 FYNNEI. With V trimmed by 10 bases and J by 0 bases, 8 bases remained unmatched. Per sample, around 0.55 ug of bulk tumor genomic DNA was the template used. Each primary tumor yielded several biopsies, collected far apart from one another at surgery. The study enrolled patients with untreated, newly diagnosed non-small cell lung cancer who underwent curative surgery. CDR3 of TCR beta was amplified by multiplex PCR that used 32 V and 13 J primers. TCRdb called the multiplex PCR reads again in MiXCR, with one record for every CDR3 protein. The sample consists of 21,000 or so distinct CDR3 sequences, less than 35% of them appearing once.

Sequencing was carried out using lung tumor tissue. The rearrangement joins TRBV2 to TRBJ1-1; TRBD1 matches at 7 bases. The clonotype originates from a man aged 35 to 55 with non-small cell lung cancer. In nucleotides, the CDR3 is TGTGCCACCCATGGGACAGTGATGAACACTGAAGCTTTCTTT. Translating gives CATHGTVMNTEAFF. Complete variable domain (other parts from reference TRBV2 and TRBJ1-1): EPEVTQTPSHQVTQMGQEVILRCVPISNHLYFYWYRQILGQKVEFLVSFYNNEISEKSEIFDDQFSVERPDGSNFTLKIRSTKLEDSAMYFCATHGTVMNTEAFFGQGTRLTVV.